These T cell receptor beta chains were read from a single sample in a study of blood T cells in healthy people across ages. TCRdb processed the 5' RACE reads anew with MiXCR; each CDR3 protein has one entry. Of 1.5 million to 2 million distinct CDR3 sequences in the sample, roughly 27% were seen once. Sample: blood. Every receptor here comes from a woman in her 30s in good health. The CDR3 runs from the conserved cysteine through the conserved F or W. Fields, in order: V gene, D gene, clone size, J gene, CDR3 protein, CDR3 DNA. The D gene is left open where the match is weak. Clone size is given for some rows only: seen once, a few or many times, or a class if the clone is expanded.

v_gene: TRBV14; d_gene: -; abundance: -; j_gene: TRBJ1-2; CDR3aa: CASSQESARGAFGYTF; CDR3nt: TGTGCCAGCAGCCAAGAGAGTGCTCGGGGGGCTTTTGGCTACACCTTC
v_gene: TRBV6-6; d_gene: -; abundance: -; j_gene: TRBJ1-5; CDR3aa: CASRQGRSDLPQHF; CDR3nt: TGTGCCAGCCGGCAAGGACGATCAGACCTGCCCCAGCATTTT
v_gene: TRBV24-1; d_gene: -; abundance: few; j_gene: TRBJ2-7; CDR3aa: CATSDPSGGYEQYF; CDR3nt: TGTGCCACCAGTGACCCCTCCGGGGGTTACGAGCAGTACTTC
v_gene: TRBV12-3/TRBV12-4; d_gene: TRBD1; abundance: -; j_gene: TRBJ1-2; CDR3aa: CACSFRAGTGGGYTF; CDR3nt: TGTGCCTGCAGTTTCCGGGCCGGGACAGGGGGCGGCTACACCTTC
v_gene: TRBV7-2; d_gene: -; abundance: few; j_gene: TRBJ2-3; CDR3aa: CASSLAGGLGGDTQYF; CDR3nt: TGTGCCAGCAGCTTAGCTGGGGGGCTAGGTGGAGATACGCAGTATTTT
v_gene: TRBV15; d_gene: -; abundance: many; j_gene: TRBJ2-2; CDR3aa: CATSSQGSSTGELFF; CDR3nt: TGTGCCACCAGCAGTCAGGGGAGTTCAACCGGGGAGCTGTTTTTT
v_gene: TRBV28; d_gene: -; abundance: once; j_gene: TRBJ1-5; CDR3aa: CASSERSWTVYSNQPQHF; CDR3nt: TGTGCCAGCAGTGAACGAAGTTGGACAGTTTATAGCAATCAGCCCCAGCATTTT
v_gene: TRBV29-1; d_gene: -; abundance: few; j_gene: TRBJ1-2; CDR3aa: CSVDTTLGREGYTF; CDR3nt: TGCAGCGTTGACACAACACTCGGGAGGGAGGGCTACACCTTC
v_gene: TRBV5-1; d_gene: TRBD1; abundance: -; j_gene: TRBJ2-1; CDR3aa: CASRSVFRGSYNEQFF; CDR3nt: TGCGCCAGCAGATCGGTATTCAGGGGGTCCTACAATGAGCAGTTCTTC
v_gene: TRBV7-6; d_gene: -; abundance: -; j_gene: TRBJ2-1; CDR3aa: CASSPLPGTSYEQFF; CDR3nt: TGTGCCAGCAGCCCCCTCCCGGGAACCTCCTACGAGCAGTTCTTC
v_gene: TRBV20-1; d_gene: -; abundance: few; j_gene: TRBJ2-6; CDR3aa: CSARNPSGANVLTF; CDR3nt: TGCAGTGCTAGAAACCCCTCTGGGGCCAACGTCCTGACTTTC
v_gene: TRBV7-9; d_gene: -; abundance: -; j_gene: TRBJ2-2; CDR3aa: CAASGGSLLSAGELFF; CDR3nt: TGTGCCGCCTCAGGAGGGAGTCTGTTATCCGCCGGGGAGCTGTTTTTT
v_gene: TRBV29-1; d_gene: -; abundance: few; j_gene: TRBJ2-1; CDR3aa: CSVEPRSSSYNEQFF; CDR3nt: TGCAGCGTTGAACCGCGCTCCAGCTCCTACAATGAGCAGTTCTTC
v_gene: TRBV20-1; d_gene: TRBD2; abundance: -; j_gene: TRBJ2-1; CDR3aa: CSARGTSESFYNEQFF; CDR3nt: TGCAGTGCTAGGGGGACTAGCGAAAGTTTCTACAATGAGCAGTTCTTC
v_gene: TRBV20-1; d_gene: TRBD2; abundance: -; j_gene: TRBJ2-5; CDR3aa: CSARGTSGVEQYF; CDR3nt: TGCAGTGCTAGAGGGACTAGCGGGGTAGAGCAGTACTTC
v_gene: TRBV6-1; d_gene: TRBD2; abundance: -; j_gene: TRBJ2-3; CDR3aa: CASSDVRGGTDTQYF; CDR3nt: TGTGCCAGCAGTGATGTCCGGGGGGGCACAGATACGCAGTATTTT
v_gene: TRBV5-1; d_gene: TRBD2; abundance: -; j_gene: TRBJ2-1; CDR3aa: CANRALAGGPYNEQFF; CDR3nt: TGCGCCAACAGGGCCTTAGCGGGGGGACCTTACAATGAGCAGTTCTTC
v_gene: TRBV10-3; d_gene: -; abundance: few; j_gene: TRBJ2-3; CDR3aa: CAISESGGAIGTDTQYF; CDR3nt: TGTGCCATCAGTGAGTCCGGAGGGGCTATTGGCACAGATACGCAGTATTTT
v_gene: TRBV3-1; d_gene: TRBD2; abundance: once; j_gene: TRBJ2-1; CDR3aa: CASSQEWKREYNEQFF; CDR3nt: TGTGCCAGCAGCCAAGAGTGGAAGCGGGAATACAATGAGCAGTTCTTC
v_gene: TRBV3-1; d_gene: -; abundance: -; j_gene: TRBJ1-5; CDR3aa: CASSLLGQGKISNQPQHF; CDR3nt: TGTGCCAGCAGCCTCCTCGGCCAGGGGAAGATAAGCAATCAGCCCCAGCATTTT
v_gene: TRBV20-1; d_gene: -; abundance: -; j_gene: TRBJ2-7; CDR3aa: CSATVGSEPYEQYF; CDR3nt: TGCAGTGCTACTGTAGGCTCCGAGCCCTACGAGCAGTACTTC
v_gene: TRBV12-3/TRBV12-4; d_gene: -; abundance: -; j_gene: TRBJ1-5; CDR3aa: CASSWGYSNQPQHF; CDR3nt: TGTGCCAGCAGTTGGGGCTATAGCAATCAGCCCCAGCATTTT
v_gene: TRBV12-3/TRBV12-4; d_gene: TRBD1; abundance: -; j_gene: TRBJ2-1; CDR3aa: CASSHRDRDNEQFF; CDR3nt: TGTGCCAGCAGTCACCGGGACAGGGACAATGAGCAGTTCTTC
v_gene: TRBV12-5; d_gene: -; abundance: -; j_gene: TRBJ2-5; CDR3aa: CASGLEIPPFTETQYF; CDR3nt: TGTGCTAGTGGTTTGGAAATCCCCCCCTTCACAGAGACCCAGTACTTC
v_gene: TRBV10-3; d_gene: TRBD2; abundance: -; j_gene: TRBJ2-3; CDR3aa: CATSGTSGRIGTDTQYF; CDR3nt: TGTGCCACCAGTGGGACTAGCGGGAGGATTGGTACAGATACTCAGTATTTT
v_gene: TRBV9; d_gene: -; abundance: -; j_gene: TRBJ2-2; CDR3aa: CASTIDGLAGELFF; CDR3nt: TGTGCCAGCACCATCGATGGATTGGCCGGGGAGCTGTTTTTT
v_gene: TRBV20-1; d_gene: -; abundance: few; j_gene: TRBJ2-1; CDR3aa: CSAKGVGEQFF; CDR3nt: TGCAGTGCTAAAGGAGTCGGTGAGCAGTTCTTC
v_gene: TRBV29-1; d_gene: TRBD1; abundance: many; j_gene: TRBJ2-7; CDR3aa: CSVKTGTGSYEQYF; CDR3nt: TGCAGCGTTAAAACCGGGACAGGGAGCTACGAGCAGTACTTC
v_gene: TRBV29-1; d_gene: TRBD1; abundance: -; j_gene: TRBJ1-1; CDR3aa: CSAGWDRELRNTEAFF; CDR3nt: TGCAGCGCTGGGTGGGACAGGGAGTTGCGCAACACTGAAGCTTTCTTT
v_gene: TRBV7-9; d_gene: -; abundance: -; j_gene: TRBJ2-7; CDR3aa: CASSLSGGFEQYF; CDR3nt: TGTGCCAGCAGCTTGTCAGGAGGGTTCGAGCAGTACTTC
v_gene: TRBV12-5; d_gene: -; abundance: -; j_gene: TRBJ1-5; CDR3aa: CASGLVAGHVHQPQHF; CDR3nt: TGTGCTAGTGGTTTGGTGGCGGGGCACGTCCATCAGCCCCAGCATTTT
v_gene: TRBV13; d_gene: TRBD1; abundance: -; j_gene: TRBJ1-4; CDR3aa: CASSARTRDSNEKLFF; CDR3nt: TGTGCCAGCAGCGCAAGAACCCGGGACAGTAATGAAAAACTGTTTTTT
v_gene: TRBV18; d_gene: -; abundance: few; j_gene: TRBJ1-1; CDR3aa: CASSPSMGNTEAFF; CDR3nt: TGTGCCAGCTCACCGAGTATGGGGAACACTGAAGCTTTCTTT
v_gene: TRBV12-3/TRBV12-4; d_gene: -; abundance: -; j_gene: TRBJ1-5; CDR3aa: CASTHRINQPQHF; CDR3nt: TGTGCCAGCACCCACCGAATCAACCAGCCCCAGCATTTT
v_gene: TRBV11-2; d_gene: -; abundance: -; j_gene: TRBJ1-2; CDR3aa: CASNLGTGRYGYTF; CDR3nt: TGTGCCAGCAACTTAGGTACAGGCCGCTATGGCTACACCTTC
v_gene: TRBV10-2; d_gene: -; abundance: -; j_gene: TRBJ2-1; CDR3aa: CASSDPALGEQFF; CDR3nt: TGCGCCAGCAGTGACCCGGCCCTCGGCGAGCAGTTCTTC
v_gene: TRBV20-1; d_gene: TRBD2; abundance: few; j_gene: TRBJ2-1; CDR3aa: CSAPGLAGAYNEQFF; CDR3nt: TGCAGTGCGCCGGGACTAGCGGGGGCCTACAATGAGCAGTTCTTC
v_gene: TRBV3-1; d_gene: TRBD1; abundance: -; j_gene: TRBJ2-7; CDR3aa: CASSQADRGGEQYF; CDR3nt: TGTGCCAGCAGCCAGGCTGACAGGGGAGGCGAGCAGTACTTC